The 20 T cell receptor beta chains below come from one sample, sequenced in a study of metastatic and nonmetastatic thyroid tumors. With MiXCR, TCRdb called clones anew from the PCR reads. The profile shows 34,000 or so clones, about a sixth of them singletons. There were no patients who had received any treatment before thyroid surgery. The sample was blood. The receptor source for this set is a female donor with papillary thyroid cancer or a benign thyroid nodule (not recorded which). Some clones in this sample may be carry-over from other donors' samples.

By proportion, this clone is medium-sized. The V and J genes are TRBV20-1 and TRBJ2-7, with 8 positions matching TRBD1. Germline V gene data show CDR1 as DFQATT and CDR2 as SNEGSKA (reference sequence). Trimming removed 3 bases from V and 4 bases from J; junction bases left unmatched: 8. The CDR3 loop spans 14 amino acids. The CDR3 DNA follows: TGCAGTGCTAGCGCAATGACAGGGGCTTACGAGCAGTACTTC. It codes for CSASAMTGAYEQYF.

The chain combines TRBV19 with TRBJ2-7; D is ambiguous. There are 13 residues in the CDR3. V was cut by 3 bases and J by 12 bases, with 18 bases left in between. Per germline, CDR1 LNHDA and CDR2 SQIVND (reference sequence). CDR3 nucleotides: TGTGCCAGTAGTATTGGTCTGTTTTACGAGAGGTACTTC. Its protein product is CASSIGLFYERYF.

V gene TRBV30 combines with J gene TRBJ2-1; the match to TRBD2 covers 7 bases. From germline, CDR1 is GTSNPN and CDR2 SVGIG (reference sequence). The CDR3 is 13 residues long. Unmatched junction bases numbered 8, after V lost 5 bases and J lost 7 bases. CDR3 DNA: TGTGCCTGGGGTAGCGGGCGTGGGAATGAGCAGTTCTTC. Amino acid sequence: CAWGSGRGNEQFF. Combining the CDR3 with reference TRBV30 and TRBJ2-1 gives the whole variable domain SQTIHQWPATLVQPVGSPLSLECTVEGTSNPNLYWYRQAAGRGLQLLFYSVGIGQISSEVPQNLSASRPQDRQFILSSKKLLLSDSGFYLCAWGSGRGNEQFFGPGTRLTVL.

This clone was recorded at least ten times. J is TRBJ2-7 and V is TRBV6-4; 7 positions match TRBD2. From germline, CDR1 is MRHNA and CDR2 SNTAGT. The length of the CDR3 is 14 residues. Losses at the gene ends were 0 bases for V and 1 base for J; bases not matched to a gene: 0. The CDR3 protein is CASSDSAGSYEQYF. The DNA for the CDR3 is TGTGCCAGCAGTGACTCAGCGGGGTCCTACGAGCAGTACTTC.

At least ten counts were recorded for this clone. This chain uses TRBV2 with TRBJ2-4; 7 bases line up with TRBD1. The CDR3 is 16 amino acids. J gave up 3 bases and V 6 bases, and 11 bases lay outside the gene matches. The germline V gene encodes CDR1 SNHLY and CDR2 FYNNEI. This chain's CDR3 is CASRETGQFYKNIQYF. CDR3 DNA sequence: TGTGCCAGCAGGGAGACGGGACAGTTTTACAAAAACATTCAGTACTTC.

The rearrangement uses TRBV28 and TRBJ2-1; the D is unclear. V lost 6 bases to trimming and J lost 3 bases, with 15 bases between them. Germline-derived CDR1 and CDR2 are MDHEN and SYDVKM. The CDR3 runs to 15 residues. In DNA form, the CDR3 reads TGTGCCAGCAGCCTTACAGTAACCTTCTACAATGAGCAGTTCTTC. Translated, it gives CASSLTVTFYNEQFF.

In this sample, this clone turned up once. The junction does not match germline at one end; this may be a read error. The chain carries TRBV30 and TRBJ2-7; D remains ambiguous. The CDR3 length is 14 residues. Germline loops: CDR1 GTSNPN, CDR2 SVGIG (reference sequence). The DNA for the CDR3 is TGTGCCTGTAGTGCCGACACGGCTCGATACGAGCAGTACTTC. Encoded protein: CACSADTARYEQYF. The full variable domain, with the rest looked up from reference TRBV30 and TRBJ2-7, is SQTIHQWPATLVQPVGSPLSLECTVEGTSNPNLYWYRQAAGRGLQLLFYSVGIGQISSEVPQNLSASRPQDRQFILSSKKLLLSDSGFYLCACSADTARYEQYFGPGTRLTVT.

This clone has just a few counts. The chain joins TRBV10-1 to TRBJ2-1; 8 bases fit TRBD2. The germline V gene encodes CDR1 WNHNN and CDR2 SYGVQD (reference sequence). This CDR3 has 16 residues. Germline trimming cut 7 bases from V and 7 bases from J; bases unmatched to any gene: 15. This CDR3 reads CASIYPSGRRGNEQFF. In DNA form, the CDR3 reads TGCGCCAGCATTTATCCGAGCGGGAGAAGGGGGAATGAGCAGTTCTTC.

In this sample, this clone turned up many times. The rearrangement uses TRBV5-4 and TRBJ1-4; 10 bases line up with TRBD1. With 4 bases clipped from V and 2 bases from J, the junction kept 2 bases outside the gene matches. The germline CDR1 and CDR2 sequences are SGHNT and YYREEE (reference sequence). This CDR3 is built from 15 residues. CDR3 loop: CASSDRGHTNEKLFF. In DNA, the CDR3 is TGTGCCAGCAGCGACAGGGGGCATACTAATGAAAAACTGTTTTTT.

Sample share makes this clone medium-sized. The chain joins TRBV28 to TRBJ1-2; D not certain. This CDR3 is 12 amino acids long. Trimming took off 8 bases at V and 4 bases at J, with 11 bases between the two ends. Germline CDR1 MDHEN, CDR2 SYDVKM. The CDR3 nucleotides read TGTGCCAGCGCCCGGGGAAGCTATGGCTACACCTTC. Translating gives CASARGSYGYTF.

This clone was counted only a few times. A read error may be the cause here, since a much bigger clone is one base away. V and J are TRBV6-7 and TRBJ2-7, with D perhaps matching TRBD2 (5 bases). TRBV6-7 has ORF status, its function being uncertain. The ends were cut back, 5 bases at V and 2 bases at J, with 13 bases in the middle. This CDR3 is built from 14 residues. In nucleotides, the CDR3 is TGTGCCAGCAGTCTCACCGGGGAACCCTACGAGCAGTACTTC. Protein product: CASSLTGEPYEQYF.

A few counts support this clone. In the same sample, other DNA sequences code for this CDR3. The chain links TRBV9 to TRBJ2-6; perhaps D is TRBD1 or TRBD2 (5 bases each). Trimming left V 0 bases short and J 0 bases short, with 13 bases between. The germline V gene has CDR1 SGDLS and CDR2 YYNGEE. This CDR3 has 18 amino acids. CDR3: CASSVGGMGGSGANVLTF. For the CDR3, the DNA is TGTGCCAGCAGCGTAGGGGGGATGGGTGGCTCTGGGGCCAACGTCCTGACTTTC.

This clone occurred many times. The chain carries TRBV29-1 and TRBJ2-1, with D possibly matching TRBD1 (6 bases). Trimming removed 7 bases from V and 4 bases from J, with 17 bases in between. There are 14 residues in the CDR3. Germline V gives CDR1 SQVTM, CDR2 ANQGSEA. CDR3 sequence: CSGWTVEDYNEQFF. Written as DNA, the CDR3 is TGCAGCGGGTGGACAGTCGAAGATTACAATGAGCAGTTCTTC.

This clone showed up many times. This chain joins TRBV12-3 or TRBV12-4 and TRBJ2-5, with 11 bases identical to TRBD2. The trim removed 11 bases at V and 4 bases at J, leaving 6 bases unmatched. This CDR3 is built from 13 residues. In DNA, the CDR3 is TGTGCCTGCTTACTAGCGGGAGCAGAGACCCAGTACTTC. Translated, it gives CACLLAGAETQYF.

This clone was found a few times. This chain uses TRBV6-1 with TRBJ2-7; D not certain. The V gene's germline CDR1 is MNHNS and CDR2 SASEGT. The CDR3 contains 15 residues. Trimming stripped 8 bases from V and 2 bases from J, with 19 bases between. This CDR3 is CASHPIAGVTYEQYF. As DNA, the CDR3 is TGTGCCAGCCATCCGATAGCCGGAGTAACCTACGAGCAGTACTTC.

This clone was observed many times. The gene calls are TRBV6-1 and TRBJ1-2; the D is unclear. From germline, CDR1 is MNHNS and CDR2 SASEGT. V dropped 6 bases and J dropped 8 bases, with 19 bases sitting between them. The CDR3 totals 14 residues. Here the CDR3 reads CASSQDIGSSGYTF. DNA of the CDR3: TGTGCCAGCAGCCAAGACATAGGGTCCTCCGGCTACACCTTC.

At least ten counts were recorded for this clone. The J gene is TRBJ2-5, the V gene TRBV6-1; weak D call: TRBD2 (6 bases). Germline V gene sequence: CDR1 MNHNS, CDR2 SASEGT. This CDR3 is built from 15 residues. Trimming took off 7 bases at V and 1 base at J, with 16 bases between the two ends. This CDR3 reads CASKILRGGQETQYF. The DNA for the CDR3 is TGTGCCAGCAAGATCTTGCGGGGAGGCCAAGAGACCCAGTACTTC.

This clone is medium-sized by share. This chain links TRBV20-1 with TRBJ2-7; possibly TRBD1 for D (5 bases). The germline CDR1 and CDR2 sequences are DFQATT and SNEGSKA (reference sequence). The CDR3 contains 14 residues. With 3 bases removed from V and 3 bases from J, the gap between germline ends came to 15 bases. CDR3 coding DNA: TGCAGTGCTAGGCGACAGTCACGTCACTACGAGCAGTACTTC. Encoded protein: CSARRQSRHYEQYF.

This clone was seen at least ten times. V usage is TRBV7-9 and J usage is TRBJ1-2, with D possibly TRBD1 on 5 matching bases. V lost 3 bases and J 8 bases, leaving 7 bases between the germline ends. This CDR3 spans 11 amino acids. The V gene's germline CDR1 is SEHNR and CDR2 FQNEAQ (reference sequence). In DNA form, the CDR3 reads TGTGCCAGCAGCTTTAAGGGGGGCTACACCTTC. As protein: CASSFKGGYTF.

This clone came up many times. V usage is TRBV14 and J usage is TRBJ1-2; maybe TRBD1 (6 bases). Germline lookup yields CDR1 SGHDN and CDR2 FVKESK. The germline V and J ends were trimmed by 2 bases and 6 bases, with 19 bases remaining between them. The CDR3 sequence is 16 residues long. CDR3: CASSQFRTGNRNGYTF. CDR3 DNA sequence: TGTGCCAGCAGCCAATTCCGAACAGGGAATAGAAATGGCTACACCTTC.